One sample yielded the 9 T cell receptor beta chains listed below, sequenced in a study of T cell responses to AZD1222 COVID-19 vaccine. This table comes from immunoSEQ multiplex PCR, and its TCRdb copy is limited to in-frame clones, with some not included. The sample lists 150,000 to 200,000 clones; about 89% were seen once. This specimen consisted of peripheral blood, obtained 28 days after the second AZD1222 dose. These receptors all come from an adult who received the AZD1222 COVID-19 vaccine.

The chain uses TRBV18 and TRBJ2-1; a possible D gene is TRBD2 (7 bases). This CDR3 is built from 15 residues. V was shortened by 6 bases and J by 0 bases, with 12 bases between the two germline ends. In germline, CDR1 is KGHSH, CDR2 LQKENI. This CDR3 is CASSRGASSYNEQFF. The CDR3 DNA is TGTGCCAGCTCTCGGGGGGCGAGCTCCTACAATGAGCAGTTCTTC.

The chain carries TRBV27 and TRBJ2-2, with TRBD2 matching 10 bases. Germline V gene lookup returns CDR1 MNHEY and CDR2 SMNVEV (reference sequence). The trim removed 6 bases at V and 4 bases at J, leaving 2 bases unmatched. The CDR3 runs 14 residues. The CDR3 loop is CASSRLAGTGELFF. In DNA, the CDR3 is TGTGCCAGCAGCCGACTAGCGGGCACCGGGGAGCTGTTTTTT.

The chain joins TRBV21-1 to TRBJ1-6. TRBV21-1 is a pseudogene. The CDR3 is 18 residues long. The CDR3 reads CASSKALGGRVGNSPLHF. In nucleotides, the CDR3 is TGTGCCAGCAGCAAAGCGCTGGGGGGGAGGGTAGGTAATTCACCCCTCCACTTT.

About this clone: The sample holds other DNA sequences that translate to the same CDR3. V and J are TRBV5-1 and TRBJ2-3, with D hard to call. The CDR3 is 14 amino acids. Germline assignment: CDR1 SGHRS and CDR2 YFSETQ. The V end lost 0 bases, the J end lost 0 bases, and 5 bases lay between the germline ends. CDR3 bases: TGCGCCAGCAGCTTGGCCATCAGCACAGATACGCAGTATTTT. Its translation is CASSLAISTDTQYF.

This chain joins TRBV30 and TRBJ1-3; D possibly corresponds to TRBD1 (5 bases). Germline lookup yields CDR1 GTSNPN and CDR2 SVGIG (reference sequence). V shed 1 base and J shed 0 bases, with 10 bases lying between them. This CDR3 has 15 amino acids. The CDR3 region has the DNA TGTGCCTGGAGTGGACAGACTATCTCTGGAAACACCATATATTTT. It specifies CAWSGQTISGNTIYF. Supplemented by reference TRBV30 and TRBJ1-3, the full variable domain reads SQTIHQWPATLVQPVGSPLSLECTVEGTSNPNLYWYRQAAGRGLQLLFYSVGIGQISSEVPQNLSASRPQDRQFILSSKKLLLSDSGFYLCAWSGQTISGNTIYFGEGSWLTVV.

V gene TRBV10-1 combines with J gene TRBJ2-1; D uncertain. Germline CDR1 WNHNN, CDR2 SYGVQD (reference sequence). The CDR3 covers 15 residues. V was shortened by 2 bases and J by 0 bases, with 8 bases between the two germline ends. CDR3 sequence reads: CASSEGPSSYNEQFF. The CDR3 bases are TGCGCCAGCAGTGAGGGCCCGAGCTCCTACAATGAGCAGTTCTTC.

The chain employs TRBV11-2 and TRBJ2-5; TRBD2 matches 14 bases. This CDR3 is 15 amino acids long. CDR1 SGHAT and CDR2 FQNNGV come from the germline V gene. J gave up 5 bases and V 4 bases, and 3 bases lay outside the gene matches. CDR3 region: CASSYGTSGGETQYF. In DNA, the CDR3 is TGTGCCAGCAGCTACGGGACTAGCGGGGGTGAGACCCAGTACTTC.

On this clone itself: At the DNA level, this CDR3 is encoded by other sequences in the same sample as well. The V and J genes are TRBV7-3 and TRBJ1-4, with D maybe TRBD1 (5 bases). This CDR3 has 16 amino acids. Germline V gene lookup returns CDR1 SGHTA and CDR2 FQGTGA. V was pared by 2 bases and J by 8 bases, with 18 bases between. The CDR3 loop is CASSLSVGQGGEKLFF. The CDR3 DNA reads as TGTGCCAGCAGCTTATCGGTAGGGCAGGGAGGAGAAAAACTGTTTTTT. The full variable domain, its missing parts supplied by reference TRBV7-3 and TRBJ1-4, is GAGVSQTPSNKVTEKGKYVELRCDPISGHTALYWYRQSLGQGPEFLIYFQGTGAADDSGLPNDRFFAVRPEGSVSTLKIQRTERGDSAVYLCASSLSVGQGGEKLFFGSGTQLSVL.

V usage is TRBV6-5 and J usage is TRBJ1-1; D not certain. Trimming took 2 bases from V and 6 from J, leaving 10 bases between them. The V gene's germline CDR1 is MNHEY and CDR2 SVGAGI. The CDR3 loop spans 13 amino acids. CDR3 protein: CASSYGQDAEAFF. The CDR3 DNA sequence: TGTGCCAGCAGTTACGGTCAGGACGCTGAAGCTTTCTTT.